Described below is a single TCR beta chain sequence and its context. Its antigen remains unidentified. These data belong to a study of monozygotic twins with inflammatory bowel disease. TCRdb reanalyzed the 5' RACE reads, giving one entry per CDR3 protein sequence and no DNA. Its listing shows under 45,000 distinct CDR3 sequences. Overall study findings and caveats: By inverse Simpson index, TCRbeta diversity was lower in IBD patients than in healthy co-twins.

The sample consisted of blood. This clonotype was obtained from a human donor with ulcerative colitis or Crohn's disease, or a healthy co-twin of an affected twin (not recorded which).

The CDR3 sequence: CASTGTSGYEQYF. V gene TRBV6-5 combines with J gene TRBJ2-7; the D gene TCRdb calls, TRBD2, cannot be checked with no DNA. Germline V lookup: CDR1 MNHEY, CDR2 SVGAGI. This CDR3 has 13 amino acids.